Shown below are 10 T cell receptor beta chains from a single sample sequenced in a study of regulatory and conventional T cells in RAG deficiency. The method was immunoSEQ multiplex PCR; TCRdb's version includes in-frame clones alone and lacks a portion of them. The data contain 20,000 to 25,000 clones, nearly 96% of them singletons. The sorted conventional CD4+ T cells were CD25-low and CD127-high, with genomic DNA sequenced. This sample also appeared in a second study, on regulatory T cells. From that study: The PCR used 52 TRBV and 13 TRBJ primers.

Sequenced: CD25- CD4+ T cells sorted from blood. Receptors were obtained from a human donor in good health.

The J gene is TRBJ2-5, the V gene TRBV6-5; 9 positions match TRBD1. Germline-derived CDR1 and CDR2 are MNHEY and SVGAGI. V lost 5 bases to trimming and J lost 3 bases; unmatched junction nucleotides: 4. This CDR3 is built from 14 residues. The CDR3 reads CASSRTGGEETQYF. CDR3 in DNA: TGTGCCAGCAGTCGTACAGGGGGCGAAGAGACCCAGTACTTC.

For the CDR3, the DNA is TGTGCCATCAGTGAGGAGTACTATCAGCCCCAGCATTTT. Its protein product is CAISEEYYQPQHF. This chain links TRBV10-3 with TRBJ1-5; D unresolved. V shed 2 bases and J shed 5 bases, with 7 bases lying between them. The length of the CDR3 is 13 residues. CDR1 is ENHRY and CDR2 is SYGVKD in the germline V gene.

The rearrangement uses TRBV9 and TRBJ1-2; D is uncertain. CDR1 is SGDLS and CDR2 is YYNGEE in the germline V gene. V shed 7 bases and J shed 2 bases, with 6 bases lying between them. This CDR3 has 11 residues. The DNA for the CDR3 is TGTGCCAGCGTACAAAACTATGGCTACACCTTC. Translation: CASVQNYGYTF.

The rearrangement links TRBV7-2 to TRBJ2-7; 11 positions agree with TRBD2. CDR1 and CDR2 (germline): SGHTA, FQGNSA. The CDR3 consists of 14 residues. V lost 6 bases and J lost 0; bases outside the gene matches: 1. The CDR3 nucleotides are TGTGCCAGCAGGCTAGCGGGGGGCTCCTACGAGCAGTACTTC. Translation: CASRLAGGSYEQYF.

This chain uses TRBV5-1 with TRBJ2-7; weak D call: TRBD2 (6 bases). This CDR3 is 13 amino acids long. CDR1 SGHRS and CDR2 YFSETQ come from the germline V gene. The V gene lost 4 bases and the J gene lost 4 bases, with 12 bases spanning the gap. CDR3: CASSPGGGYEQYF. As DNA, the CDR3 is TGCGCCAGCAGCCCCGGTGGGGGGTACGAGCAGTACTTC.

This chain links TRBV7-2 with TRBJ2-3; the match to TRBD2 covers 9 bases. V lost 6 bases to trimming and J lost 4 bases; unmatched junction nucleotides: 14. Germline lookup yields CDR1 SGHTA and CDR2 FQGNSA. This CDR3 contains 17 residues. CDR3 loop: CASSHKPAGGPADTQYF. CDR3 sequence (DNA): TGTGCCAGCAGTCACAAGCCCGCGGGGGGGCCCGCAGATACGCAGTATTTT.

The CDR3 nucleotides are TGTGCCAGCAGCTCTCGTGGGGACAGCTATAATTCACCCCTCCACTTT. The encoded protein is CASSSRGDSYNSPLHF. J is TRBJ1-6 and V is TRBV9, with 7 bases that match TRBD1. Trimming at V came to 4 bases and at J to 3 bases, leaving 7 bases not matched to a gene. CDR1 and CDR2 from the germline V gene are SGDLS and YYNGEE. This CDR3 contains 16 residues.

The J gene is TRBJ2-7, the V gene TRBV7-3; the match to TRBD1 covers 7 bases. Germline assignment: CDR1 SGHTA and CDR2 FQGTGA. The CDR3 consists of 15 residues. The V segment lost 3 bases and the J segment 2 bases; nucleotides outside the gene matches: 7. CDR3 in amino acids: CASSFKTGNTYEQYF. For the CDR3, the DNA is TGTGCCAGCAGCTTCAAGACAGGGAATACCTACGAGCAGTACTTC.

V usage is TRBV6-5 and J usage is TRBJ1-2, with a possible D match to TRBD1 (6 bases). The length of the CDR3 is 12 residues. V lost 5 bases and J 4 bases, leaving 8 bases between the germline ends. Germline V gives CDR1 MNHEY, CDR2 SVGAGI. CDR3 DNA sequence: TGTGCCAGCAGTCCAGGGGTCTATGGCTACACCTTC. Protein product: CASSPGVYGYTF.

This clone has a single count. The chain couples TRBV2 to TRBJ2-3, with D perhaps TRBD2 (6 bases). V lost 8 bases, J lost 4 bases, and 22 bases lay in between. CDR3 length: 16 residues. Germline CDR1 and CDR2: SNHLY and FYNNEI. Here the CDR3 reads CASYLYRDSPPDTQYF. The CDR3, as DNA: TGTGCCAGCTATCTCTACCGGGACTCCCCGCCAGATACGCAGTATTTT.